Presented here are 22 T cell receptor beta chains from one specimen sequenced in a study of blood T cell repertoires in COVID-19. Data came from immunoSEQ multiplex PCR; TCRdb stores just in-frame clones and leaves some out. The sample has 350,000 to 500,000 clones, about 90% seen once. Sequencing used peripheral blood. The receptors derive from a man aged 18 to 29 with COVID-19, enrolled during active disease.

This chain uses TRBV30 with TRBJ2-2, with D maybe TRBD1 (5 bases). The CDR3 covers 16 residues. V was cut by 5 bases and J by 1 base, with 17 bases left in between. Per germline, CDR1 GTSNPN and CDR2 SVGIG (reference sequence). The CDR3 region is CAWPLCGAENTGELFF. The DNA of the CDR3 is TGTGCCTGGCCCTTGTGTGGGGCTGAGAACACCGGGGAGCTGTTTTTT.

The chain combines TRBV29-1 with TRBJ1-3; TRBD1 is a possible D gene (5 bases). The CDR3 is 15 amino acids. The V end was cut by 7 bases, the J end by 0 bases, with 16 bases between. CDR1 is SQVTM and CDR2 is ANQGSEA in the germline V gene. CDR3 residues: CSASGGVPSGNTIYF. Here the CDR3 DNA reads TGCAGCGCGTCGGGGGGGGTCCCCTCTGGAAACACCATATATTTT.

CDR3: CASSPGQNTEAFF. DNA of the CDR3: TGTGCCAGCAGCCCGGGACAGAACACTGAAGCTTTCTTT. The rearrangement links TRBV7-8 to TRBJ1-1; tentatively, D is TRBD1 (6 bases). The V end was cut by 5 bases, the J end by 1 base, with 8 bases between. The CDR3 contains 13 residues. CDR1 SGHVS and CDR2 FQNEAQ come from the germline V gene.

The chain carries TRBV9 and TRBJ1-2; D gene ambiguous. CDR1 and CDR2 from the germline V gene are SGDLS and YYNGEE. With 3 bases removed from V and 5 bases from J, the gap between germline ends came to 14 bases. The CDR3 has 14 amino acids. In nucleotides, the CDR3 is TGTGCCAGCAGCGCTAGTGGGGAGAGTTATGGCTACACCTTC. Amino acid sequence: CASSASGESYGYTF.

This sequence joins TRBV5-6 and TRBJ2-2, with 10 bases fitting TRBD2. Germline V CDR1 and CDR2: SGHDT, YYEEEE. CDR3 length equals 16 residues. With 0 bases clipped from V and 6 bases from J, the junction kept 5 bases outside the gene matches. The CDR3 protein is CASSLGAGGLPGELFF. In nucleotides, the CDR3 is TGTGCCAGCAGCTTGGGAGCGGGAGGGCTACCCGGGGAGCTGTTTTTT.

The genes are TRBV6-2 or TRBV6-3 and TRBJ1-2; no clear D gene. CDR1 and CDR2 from the germline V gene are MNHEY and SVGEGT. V was trimmed by 6 bases and J by 8 bases, leaving 16 bases between them. The CDR3 contains 13 residues. The CDR3 loop reads CASSRNSMRGYTF. CDR3 bases: TGTGCCAGCAGCAGGAATTCGATGAGGGGCTACACCTTC.

The gene calls are TRBV19 and TRBJ2-3; 7 nucleotides agree with TRBD1. Germline CDR1 and CDR2: LNHDA and SQIVND (reference sequence). Losses at the gene ends were 6 bases for V and 6 bases for J; bases not matched to a gene: 6. This CDR3 spans 13 amino acids. The CDR3 bases are TGTGCCAGTAGCCTAGGGGGCGTTGATACGCAGTATTTT. Protein: CASSLGGVDTQYF.

The chain employs TRBV13 and TRBJ1-2, with 7 bases lining up with TRBD1. Germline trimming cut 4 bases from V and 2 bases from J; bases unmatched to any gene: 7. Germline V gene data show CDR1 as PRHDT and CDR2 as FYEKMQ (reference sequence). The CDR3 has 15 residues. CDR3 sequence reads: CASSSSGTVNYGYTF. CDR3 in DNA: TGTGCCAGCAGCTCATCAGGGACAGTAAACTATGGCTACACCTTC.

Only a few counts were recorded for this clone. This chain links TRBV5-6 with TRBJ1-1; D ambiguous. The germline CDR1 and CDR2 sequences are SGHDT and YYEEEE. V was shortened by 4 bases and J by 5 bases, with 18 bases between the two germline ends. CDR3 size: 15 residues. The CDR3 loop is CASSLFGPRRTEAFF. DNA for the CDR3: TGTGCCAGCAGCCTCTTCGGACCGAGGAGGACTGAAGCTTTCTTT.

V is TRBV19 and J is TRBJ2-1, with D perhaps TRBD2 (7 bases). Trimming cost V 1 base and J 0 bases, with 22 bases left between them. This CDR3 contains 20 residues. Germline V lookup: CDR1 LNHDA, CDR2 SQIVND (reference sequence). The CDR3 DNA sequence: TGTGCCAGTAGTATAGCCAGGGGCAGCCAGTGGACTAGCTCCTACAATGAGCAGTTCTTC. It yields the protein CASSIARGSQWTSSYNEQFF.

This chain connects TRBV3-1 (or the pseudogene TRBV3-2) to TRBJ2-4; D gene uncertain. Looked up from germline, CDR1 is LGHDT and CDR2 is YNNKEL (reference sequence). This CDR3 is built from 16 residues. V gave up 4 bases and J gave up 0 bases, with 13 bases separating them. Here the CDR3 DNA reads TGTGCCAGCAGCCCTGGGCCGGATTTAGCCAAAAACATTCAGTACTTC. This encodes CASSPGPDLAKNIQYF.

The chain recombines TRBV29-1 with TRBJ2-3; possible D gene TRBD1, 5 bases. Trimming removed 5 bases at V and 2 bases at J, with 11 bases between. Germline CDR1 is SQVTM and CDR2 is ANQGSEA. The CDR3 spans 13 residues. CDR3 region: CSVRGLITDTQYF. The CDR3 DNA follows: TGCAGCGTTAGGGGTCTGATCACAGATACGCAGTATTTT.

In nucleotides, the CDR3 is TGCGCCAGCATGGGGGAGGGCGGGTTCACTGAAGCTTTCTTT. This translates into CASMGEGGFTEAFF. The chain employs TRBV10-2 and TRBJ1-1, with D possibly matching TRBD1 (5 bases). Between the trimmed V and J ends, which lost 7 bases and 4 bases, there was a span of 16 bases. CDR1 WSHSY and CDR2 SAAADI come from the germline V gene. This CDR3 has 14 amino acids.

The chain links TRBV11-2 to TRBJ2-7; D gene unclear. This CDR3 has 14 amino acids. V lost 5 bases and J 3 bases, leaving 14 bases between the germline ends. Germline V CDR1 and CDR2: SGHAT, FQNNGV. The CDR3 coding sequence is TGTGCCAGCAGCCCATCTAATAAATTCTACGAGCAGTACTTC. This encodes CASSPSNKFYEQYF. Supplemented by reference TRBV11-2 and TRBJ2-7, the full variable domain reads EAGVAQSPRYKIIEKRQSVAFWCNPISGHATLYWYQQILGQGPKLLIQFQNNGVVDDSQLPKDRFSAERLKGVDSTLKIQPAKLEDSAVYLCASSPSNKFYEQYFGPGTRLTVT.

The chain carries TRBV5-5 and TRBJ2-7; TRBD2 matches at 9 bases. Losses at the gene ends were 4 bases for V and 0 bases for J; bases not matched to a gene: 5. Germline-derived CDR1 and CDR2 are SGHKS and YYEKEE (reference sequence). The CDR3 is 15 residues long. The CDR3 sequence: CASSKLAGSSYEQYF. DNA of the CDR3: TGTGCCAGCAGCAAACTAGCGGGTAGCTCCTACGAGCAGTACTTC.

The genes are TRBV24-1 and TRBJ2-1; 7 bases align to TRBD2. This CDR3 is 17 amino acids long. Germline values: CDR1 KGHDR, CDR2 SFDVKD. V gave up 4 bases and J gave up 0 bases; unmatched junction bases: 8. In DNA, the CDR3 is TGTGCCACCAGTGACCCTCTAGCGGTTAGCTCCTACAATGAGCAGTTCTTC. The encoded protein is CATSDPLAVSSYNEQFF.

The V gene is TRBV11-3, the J gene TRBJ2-3; TRBD2 matches at 10 bases. This CDR3 has 17 amino acids. Trimming at V came to 5 bases and at J to 0 bases, leaving 8 bases not matched to a gene. From germline, CDR1 is SGHNT and CDR2 YENEEA. CDR3 protein: CASSPGLAYASTDTQYF. In DNA, the CDR3 is TGTGCCAGCAGCCCGGGACTAGCGTACGCTAGCACAGATACGCAGTATTTT.

The chain recombines TRBV6-5 with TRBJ2-7; tentative D call: TRBD1 (5 bases). Between the trimmed V and J ends, which lost 3 bases and 3 bases, there was a span of 9 bases. The CDR3 length is 13 residues. Germline V CDR1 and CDR2: MNHEY, SVGAGI. CDR3 coding DNA: TGTGCCAGCAGTTATCGTCAGGGCTACGAGCAGTACTTC. Protein: CASSYRQGYEQYF.

V usage is TRBV28 and J usage is TRBJ1-3; weak D call: TRBD1 (5 bases). CDR3 length: 14 residues. Trimming cost V 4 bases and J 4 bases, with 11 bases left between them. The V gene's germline CDR1 is MDHEN and CDR2 SYDVKM. CDR3 region: CASSSGGLGNTIYF. Here the CDR3 DNA reads TGTGCCAGCAGTTCTGGGGGGTTAGGAAACACCATATATTTT.

With respect to this clone: Other DNA sequences in the same sample also yield this CDR3. V gene TRBV3-1 (or the pseudogene TRBV3-2) combines with J gene TRBJ2-7; TRBD1 matches at 9 bases. The junction had 4 bases not matched to a gene; V was cut back by 2 bases and J by 2 bases. CDR3 length: 15 amino acids. Looked up from germline, CDR1 is LGHDT and CDR2 is YNNKEL (reference sequence). Written as DNA, the CDR3 is TGTGCCAGCAGCCAATCTGGACAGGGGCCCTACGAGCAGTACTTC. Translation gives CASSQSGQGPYEQYF.

The gene calls are TRBV19 and TRBJ1-5, with 11 nucleotides matching TRBD1. Trimming took 3 bases from V and 2 from J; bases not matched to a gene: 6. Germline CDR1 reads LNHDA; CDR2 reads SQIVND (reference sequence). CDR3 length: 17 amino acids. CDR3 sequence: CASSIRRTGGGNQPQHF. As DNA, the CDR3 is TGTGCCAGTAGTATTAGAAGGACAGGGGGCGGCAATCAGCCCCAGCATTTT.

This chain links TRBV5-4 with TRBJ1-1, with TRBD1 identical over 10 bases. This CDR3 has 15 residues. Germline CDR1 SGHNT, CDR2 YYREEE (reference sequence). After removal of 3 bases from V and 6 bases from J, the junction contained 8 bases not matched to a gene. The CDR3: CASSSRPGTGAEAFF. In DNA, the CDR3 is TGTGCCAGCAGCTCCCGTCCCGGGACAGGGGCTGAAGCTTTCTTT.